One sample yielded the 28 T cell receptor beta chains listed below, sequenced in a study of Graves' ophthalmopathy and Graves' hyperthyroidism. Investigators amplified TCR beta CDR3 regions from RNA transcripts. The first round was an RT-PCR with HTBI primers, and the second round was a multiplex PCR. TCRdb passed the multiplex PCR reads through MiXCR, listing each CDR3 protein once. Among approximately 150,000 distinct CDR3 sequences listed, about two fifths were seen once. Sequencing input: peripheral blood. The receptors were gathered from a man aged 30 to 45 with Graves' ophthalmopathy.

This clonotype showed up many times. The chain has TRBV18 and TRBJ2-5, with a tentative D call TRBD2 (6 bases). The CDR3 runs to 16 residues. Germline V CDR1 and CDR2: KGHSH, LQKENI. Trimming took 0 bases from V and 3 from J, leaving 14 bases between them. For the CDR3, the DNA is TGTGCCAGCTCACCACCGAGGCTAGCGCAGAAAGAGACCCAGTACTTC. The encoded protein is CASSPPRLAQKETQYF.

This clonotype was seen ten or more times. This sequence joins TRBV4-1 and TRBJ2-7; TRBD1 agrees at 10 bases. J lost 5 bases, V lost 0 bases, and 4 bases had no gene match. This CDR3 has 15 amino acids. Germline loops: CDR1 MGHRA, CDR2 YSYEKL. The CDR3 protein is CASSQDRGQGNEQYF. CDR3 DNA sequence: TGCGCCAGCAGCCAAGATAGGGGACAGGGGAACGAGCAGTACTTC.

Many counts were recorded for this clonotype. The chain carries TRBV4-2 and TRBJ1-3, with no clear D. The CDR3 is made up of 14 amino acids. Trimming shortened V by 0 bases and J by 6 bases, and 9 bases separated the two germline ends. The germline V gene encodes CDR1 LGHNA and CDR2 YNFKEQ. The CDR3 sequence is CASSQDGNENTIYF. CDR3 DNA: TGTGCCAGCAGCCAAGATGGTAACGAAAACACCATATATTTT.

This clonotype was seen at least ten times. The gene calls are TRBV2 and TRBJ1-1; D uncertain. Germline V gives CDR1 SNHLY, CDR2 FYNNEI. The CDR3 runs to 12 residues. V was pared by 1 base and J by 10 bases, with 10 bases between. The CDR3: CASSEETGGAFF. Here the CDR3 DNA reads TGTGCCAGCAGTGAAGAGACGGGCGGAGCTTTCTTT.

The chain recombines TRBV6-2 or TRBV6-3 with TRBJ1-6; no firm D call. The V gene lost 6 bases and the J gene lost 8 bases, with 14 bases spanning the gap. CDR1 MNHEY and CDR2 SVGEGT come from the germline V gene. The CDR3 consists of 14 residues. The CDR3 is CASSHLTSDSPLHF. The CDR3 bases are TGTGCCAGCAGCCATCTCACATCGGATTCACCCCTCCACTTT.

This clonotype was detected many times. The rearrangement uses TRBV5-4 and TRBJ2-5; TRBD2 matches at 14 bases. V dropped 4 bases and J dropped 4; count of bases not matched to a gene: 3. This CDR3 region has 15 residues. Looked up from germline, CDR1 is SGHNT and CDR2 is YYREEE (reference sequence). The CDR3 nucleotides are TGTGCCAGCAGCGGGACTAGCGGGAGCCCAGAGACCCAGTACTTC. Its protein product is CASSGTSGSPETQYF.

Ten or more counts support this clonotype. The chain recombines TRBV20-1 with TRBJ2-5; D is perhaps TRBD1 or TRBD2 (5 bases each). CDR1 is DFQATT and CDR2 is SNEGSKA in the germline V gene (reference sequence). The CDR3 is 15 residues long. V was pared by 4 bases and J by 3 bases, with 18 bases between. DNA for the CDR3: TGCAGTGCTACCTCTCCGGGACGTAGAAAAGAGACCCAGTACTTC. Its translation: CSATSPGRRKETQYF.

This chain uses TRBV11-1 with TRBJ2-2; no definite D call. In germline, CDR1 is SGHAT, CDR2 FQDESV (reference sequence). V lost 3 bases and J lost 4, with 15 bases in between. This CDR3 has 16 residues. The CDR3 sequence: CASSLGTPKGTGELFF. The CDR3 DNA sequence: TGTGCCAGCAGCTTGGGCACACCTAAGGGCACCGGGGAGCTGTTTTTT.

This clonotype was found many times. This chain links TRBV12-3 or TRBV12-4 with TRBJ1-2, with no clear D. V was shortened by 5 bases and J by 8 bases, with 15 bases between the two germline ends. There are 13 residues in the CDR3. CDR3 nucleotides: TGTGCCAGCAGTCGCCCGGGCCCCGGGGGCTACACCTTC. Translating it yields CASSRPGPGGYTF.

Many counts were recorded for this clonotype. Sequence at one end of the junction differs from germline and may be a read error. This sequence joins TRBV7-7 and TRBJ2-7; D possibly matches TRBD1 or TRBD2 (5 bases each). This CDR3 region has 13 residues. Germline loops: CDR1 SSHAT, CDR2 FNYEAQ (reference sequence). CDR3 region: CASSLSGADEQYF. CDR3 nucleotides: TGTGCTAGCAGCTTATCCGGGGCGGACGAGCAGTACTTC.

This clonotype was counted many times. This chain uses TRBV28 with TRBJ2-2; D gene unclear. V was clipped by 6 bases and J by 6 bases, with 11 bases between them. Germline CDR1 is MDHEN and CDR2 is SYDVKM. This CDR3 is 13 amino acids long. This CDR3 is CASRETSAGELFF. Written as DNA, the CDR3 is TGTGCCAGCAGGGAAACCAGCGCCGGGGAGCTGTTTTTT.

This clonotype was seen many times. The chain uses TRBV27 and TRBJ1-5; D not resolved. The CDR3 runs 15 residues. Germline-derived CDR1 and CDR2 are MNHEY and SMNVEV (reference sequence). V was trimmed by 3 bases and J by 3 bases, leaving 12 bases between them. In DNA, the CDR3 is TGTGCCAGCAGTTTTTTGAACAGAAACAATCAGCCCCAGCATTTT. Encoded protein: CASSFLNRNNQPQHF.

Ten or more counts support this clonotype. This chain uses TRBV12-3 or TRBV12-4 with TRBJ1-1; no definite D call. This CDR3 contains 12 residues. V dropped 6 bases and J dropped 11 bases, with 16 bases sitting between them. CDR3 protein: CASSSTGPQAFF. In DNA, the CDR3 is TGTGCCAGCAGCAGCACTGGGCCTCAGGCTTTCTTT.

The chain recombines TRBV6-5 with TRBJ1-6; D unresolved. The V gene lost 4 bases and the J gene lost 8 bases, with 18 bases spanning the gap. Per the germline V gene, CDR1 is MNHEY and CDR2 is SVGAGI. CDR3 size: 16 residues. This CDR3 is CASSFKRAVRDSPLHF. DNA of the CDR3: TGTGCCAGCAGTTTTAAGAGGGCAGTGCGTGATTCACCCCTCCACTTT.

The genes are TRBV11-2 and TRBJ2-5; 9 positions agree with TRBD1. Trimming cost V 5 bases and J 5 bases; bases outside gene matches: 6. CDR1 and CDR2 (germline): SGHAT, FQNNGV. The CDR3 has 14 amino acids. In DNA form, the CDR3 reads TGTGCCAGCAGCCGGACAGGGGAACGGGAGACCCAGTACTTC. Protein sequence: CASSRTGERETQYF.

The CDR3 spells CASRQGLAGGYEQYF. CDR3 in DNA: TGTGCCAGCAGACAAGGACTAGCGGGAGGCTACGAGCAGTACTTC. V usage is TRBV12-3 or TRBV12-4 and J usage is TRBJ2-7; 14 bases align to TRBD2. V lost 6 bases to trimming and J lost 3 bases; unmatched junction nucleotides: 4. This CDR3 contains 15 residues.

The chain uses TRBV30 and TRBJ1-6; 11 nucleotides match TRBD1. The length of the CDR3 is 14 residues. CDR1 is GTSNPN and CDR2 is SVGIG in the germline V gene (reference sequence). The trim removed 3 bases at V and 10 bases at J, leaving 5 bases unmatched. The CDR3 region is CAWSEDRGRSPLHF. CDR3 nucleotides: TGTGCCTGGAGCGAGGACAGGGGGCGGTCACCCCTCCACTTT.

The genes are TRBV2 and TRBJ1-4; D uncertain. Germline V CDR1 and CDR2: SNHLY, FYNNEI. The CDR3 extends over 13 amino acids. V gave up 1 base and J gave up 16 bases, with 16 bases separating them. The CDR3 region is CASSEGGFSVSFF. The CDR3 DNA reads as TGTGCCAGCAGTGAAGGGGGTTTCTCGGTTTCGTTTTTT.

This clonotype occurred many times. This rearrangement joins TRBV7-8 to TRBJ1-1, with 7 bases identical to TRBD1. Unmatched junction bases numbered 17, after V lost 5 bases and J lost 8 bases. The CDR3 totals 16 residues. Germline V CDR1 and CDR2: SGHVS, FQNEAQ. CDR3 bases: TGTGCCAGCAGCGGGGGGGGTGACAGGGAAATCTCCGAAGCTTTCTTT. Translating it yields CASSGGGDREISEAFF.

This clonotype was counted many times. This chain uses TRBV30 with TRBJ1-2; D is uncertain. The CDR3 is 13 residues long. Germline assignment: CDR1 GTSNPN and CDR2 SVGIG (reference sequence). Trimming stripped 4 bases from V and 4 bases from J, with 13 bases between. CDR3: CAWIPLAGYGYTF. In DNA, the CDR3 is TGTGCCTGGATTCCTTTGGCCGGCTATGGCTACACCTTC.

This clonotype was recorded at least ten times. The rearrangement joins TRBV18 to TRBJ1-1, with a tentative D call TRBD1 (5 bases). The germline V and J ends were trimmed by 0 bases and 1 base, with 9 bases remaining between them. The CDR3 consists of 15 residues. Per the germline V gene, CDR1 is KGHSH and CDR2 is LQKENI. CDR3 nucleotide sequence: TGTGCCAGCTCACCACCGGGACGGGCGAACACTGAAGCTTTCTTT. This translates into CASSPPGRANTEAFF.

The chain couples TRBV20-1 to TRBJ1-5; D might be TRBD1 (5 bases). Trimming shortened V by 1 base and J by 3 bases, and 16 bases separated the two germline ends. Germline CDR1 is DFQATT and CDR2 is SNEGSKA (reference sequence). The CDR3 sequence is 16 residues long. This CDR3 is CSARGQGDHANQPQHF. CDR3 coding DNA: TGCAGTGCTAGAGGTCAGGGCGATCACGCCAATCAGCCCCAGCATTTT.

CDR3: CASSAPGGLNYGYTF. As DNA, the CDR3 is TGTGCCAGCAGTGCCCCAGGGGGCCTCAACTATGGCTACACCTTC. V and J are TRBV12-3 or TRBV12-4 and TRBJ1-2; 8 bases map to TRBD1. Unmatched junction bases numbered 7, after V lost 5 bases and J lost 2 bases. CDR3 length: 15 amino acids.

The rearrangement links TRBV6-1 to TRBJ2-7; TRBD2 aligns across 8 bases. The J segment lost 3 bases and the V segment lost 9 bases, leaving 13 bases of the junction unmatched. Germline values: CDR1 MNHNS, CDR2 SASEGT. CDR3 length: 15 amino acids. In DNA, the CDR3 is TGTGCCAGTGGGTACTGGCGGGAGGCCGACTACGAGCAGTACTTC. Its protein is CASGYWREADYEQYF.

This clonotype was found a few times. This chain joins TRBV7-8 and TRBJ2-5, with TRBD1 identical over 10 bases. This CDR3 region has 13 residues. Germline V CDR1 and CDR2: SGHVS, FQNEAQ. V lost 7 bases, J lost 5 bases, and 4 bases stayed unmatched. CDR3 residues: CASIVDRGETQYF. CDR3 sequence (DNA): TGTGCCAGCATCGTGGACAGGGGGGAGACCCAGTACTTC.

The V call is TRBV6-2 or TRBV6-3, the J call TRBJ1-1; D gene uncertain. The V gene lost 7 bases and the J gene lost 1 base, with 13 bases spanning the gap. Germline CDR1 MNHEY, CDR2 SVGEGT. CDR3 length equals 14 residues. CDR3 DNA sequence: TGTGCCAGCACTCCTCTCCGAGGGAACACTGAAGCTTTCTTT. It yields the protein CASTPLRGNTEAFF.

This clonotype was seen at least ten times. The chain links TRBV20-1 to TRBJ1-2; 12 bases align to TRBD1. The trim removed 1 base at V and 4 bases at J, leaving 10 bases unmatched. The CDR3 totals 17 residues. Germline V gene lookup returns CDR1 DFQATT and CDR2 SNEGSKA (reference sequence). The CDR3 nucleotides read TGCAGTGCTAGAGTGAGGGACAGGGGGCGACTTGGCTATGGCTACACCTTC. Its translation is CSARVRDRGRLGYGYTF.

The chain employs TRBV24-1 and TRBJ2-7, with D maybe TRBD2 (5 bases). Trimming removed 4 bases from V and 5 bases from J, with 11 bases in between. Germline CDR1 reads KGHDR; CDR2 reads SFDVKD. The CDR3 consists of 13 residues. In nucleotides, the CDR3 is TGTGCCACCAGTGACGGAGGTGGTGACGAGCAGTACTTC. This codes for CATSDGGGDEQYF.